This TCR beta chain was identified during a study of cytomegalovirus exposure and HLA in healthy donors. Study-wide points: Some V segments, including TRBV6-2 and TRBV6-3, were excluded as indistinguishable.

The V end lost 0 bases, the J end lost 8 bases, and 20 bases lay between the germline ends. The CDR3 consists of 17 residues. CDR1 and CDR2 (germline): LGHNA, YSLEER. With regard to this clone: Its antigen is currently unknown.

Primers included in the PCR were 60 Vbeta and 13 Jbeta primers. This table comes from immunoSEQ multiplex PCR, and its TCRdb copy is limited to in-frame clones, with some not included. The table shows about 92,000 clones, with around 85% occurring only once. What was sequenced was PBMCs. The chain employs TRBV4-3 and TRBJ2-1; D not resolved. The source is a girl aged 2-10 years in good health and CMV-seropositive. The CDR3 DNA sequence: TGCGCCAGCAGCCAAGATCCCGGCGGCGCGAATCAATATGAGCAGTTCTTC. Translating it yields CASSQDPGGANQYEQFF.